The 8 T cell receptor beta chains in this list originate from one sample, sequenced in a study of T cell clonotyping in hematopoietic cell transplantation. Sequenced by immunoSEQ multiplex PCR; TCRdb stores in-frame clones only, minus some. Of roughly 14,000 clones in the sample, 85% to 90% were seen once. This sample comprised PBMCs, obtained 100 days after allogeneic stem cell transplant. Receptors were obtained from a male patient in his fifties who had an allogeneic stem cell transplant from an unrelated donor, so T cells may come from the graft donor. Some clones in this sample may be carry-over from other donors' samples.

The V call is TRBV19, the J call TRBJ2-1, with D perhaps matching TRBD1 (5 bases). Germline lookup yields CDR1 LNHDA and CDR2 SQIVND (reference sequence). The CDR3 has 13 residues. V dropped 11 bases and J dropped 4 bases, with 15 bases sitting between them. Written as DNA, the CDR3 is TGTGCCCCCGCCACGACAGAGTACAATGAGCAGTTCTTC. Encoded protein: CAPATTEYNEQFF.

The chain is built from TRBV19 and TRBJ2-3; 8 nucleotides agree with TRBD2. The V segment lost 7 bases and the J segment 4 bases; nucleotides outside the gene matches: 7. This CDR3 has 14 amino acids. Germline-derived CDR1 and CDR2 are LNHDA and SQIVND (reference sequence). CDR3 DNA sequence: TGTGCCAGTACCGGACTAGCAGGTGCAGATACGCAGTATTTT. Its protein product is CASTGLAGADTQYF.

In its sample, this clone was seen once. J is TRBJ1-3 and V is TRBV7-9, with D unresolved. CDR1 is SEHNR, CDR2 FQNEAQ, per germline (reference sequence). The CDR3 is made up of 17 amino acids. V was trimmed by 0 bases and J by 4 bases, leaving 16 bases between them. CDR3 residues: CASSLASGPSMGNTIYF. The DNA of the CDR3 is TGTGCCAGCAGCTTAGCATCAGGCCCTAGTATGGGAAACACCATATATTTT.

The table lists this clone with a count of one. CDR3 sequence: CASSPMRAGGKNEQFF. The CDR3 DNA reads TGCGCCAGCAGCCCCATGAGAGCGGGGGGGAAGAATGAGCAGTTCTTC. The rearrangement links TRBV4-1 to TRBJ2-1, with 10 bases identical to TRBD2. The V segment lost 4 bases and the J segment 7 bases; nucleotides outside the gene matches: 10. The CDR3 has 16 residues. CDR1 and CDR2 from the germline V gene are MGHRA and YSYEKL.

The chain recombines TRBV5-1 with TRBJ1-2, with unresolved D. The germline gives CDR1 SGHRS, CDR2 YFSETQ. The CDR3 extends over 12 amino acids. V lost 4 bases to trimming and J lost 8 bases, with 12 bases between them. The CDR3 sequence: CASSQNYEGYTF. The CDR3, as DNA: TGCGCCAGCAGCCAAAATTATGAGGGCTACACCTTC.

This clone is a singleton in its sample. The rearrangement uses TRBV5-1 and TRBJ2-5; 10 bases fit TRBD1. CDR1 SGHRS and CDR2 YFSETQ come from the germline V gene. This CDR3 has 14 amino acids. The J segment lost 5 bases and the V segment lost 5 bases, leaving 6 bases of the junction unmatched. The DNA of the CDR3 is TGCGCCAGCAGAGAGACAGGGGGCGTGGAGACCCAGTACTTC. Its protein product is CASRETGGVETQYF.

V usage is TRBV6-1 and J usage is TRBJ1-2; tentatively, D is TRBD1 (5 bases). Trimming removed 10 bases at V and 8 bases at J, with 14 bases between. Germline V CDR1 and CDR2: MNHNS, SASEGT. CDR3 length: 11 amino acids. CDR3 in amino acids: CATLRGDGYTF. Written as DNA, the CDR3 is TGTGCCACCCTTCGAGGGGACGGCTACACCTTC.

This clone was detected only once. The rearrangement uses TRBV18 and TRBJ1-6; TRBD1 might be the D (6 bases). The CDR3 contains 16 residues. V shed 5 bases and J shed 6 bases, with 17 bases lying between them. The germline CDR1 and CDR2 sequences are KGHSH and LQKENI. The CDR3 DNA reads as TGTGCCAGCTCAAGAAGGGACACGGCATCTAATTCACCCCTCCACTTT. Protein sequence: CASSRRDTASNSPLHF.